This T cell receptor (beta chain) was recovered during a study of healthy donors' naive CD4 and CD8 T cells. The wider study: All functional IMGT TCR alpha variants were covered by new primers.

About this clonotype itself: Its antigen is still unknown.

Study results and caveats: Chains were not paired, since alpha and beta were sequenced in bulk. CDR3 charge plus V and J genes appeared to account for approximately 13% of CD4/CD8 variance.

TCR libraries were built from about 520 ng of total RNA by linear amplification. In TCRdb, the reads were re-called with MiXCR into one record per CDR3 protein. Among about 200,000 distinct CDR3 sequences, around 70% were seen once, and the ten largest hold roughly 2.3%. The sequencing input was naive CD4+ and CD8+ T cells sorted from blood, pooled from several donors. The TCR sequence derives from a pool of human donors in good health; the sample pools cells from several healthy donors.

As DNA, the CDR3 is TGCAGCGTAGTACTAGCAGATACGCAGTATTTT. The encoded protein is CSVVLADTQYF. The gene calls are TRBV29-1 and TRBJ2-3; maybe TRBD2 (5 bases). The germline gives CDR1 SQVTM, CDR2 ANQGSEA. Trimming removed 6 bases at V and 4 bases at J, with 8 bases between. The CDR3 consists of 11 residues.